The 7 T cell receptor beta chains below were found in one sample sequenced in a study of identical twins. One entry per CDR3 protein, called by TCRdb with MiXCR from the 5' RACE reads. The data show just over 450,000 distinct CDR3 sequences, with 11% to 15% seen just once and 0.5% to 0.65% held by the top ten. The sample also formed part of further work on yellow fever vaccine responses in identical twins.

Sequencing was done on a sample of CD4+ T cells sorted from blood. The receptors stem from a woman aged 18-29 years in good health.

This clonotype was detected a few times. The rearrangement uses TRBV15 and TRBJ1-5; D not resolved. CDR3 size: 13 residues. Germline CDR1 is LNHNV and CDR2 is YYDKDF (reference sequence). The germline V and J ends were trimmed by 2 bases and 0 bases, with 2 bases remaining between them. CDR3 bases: TGTGCCACCAGCAGAAATAGCAATCAGCCCCAGCATTTT. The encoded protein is CATSRNSNQPQHF.

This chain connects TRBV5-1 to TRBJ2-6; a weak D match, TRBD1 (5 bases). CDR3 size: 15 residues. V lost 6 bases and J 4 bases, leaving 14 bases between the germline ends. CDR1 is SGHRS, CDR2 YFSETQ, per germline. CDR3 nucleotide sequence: TGCGCCAGCAACGTAGGGGCGGCAGGGGCCAACGTCCTGACTTTC. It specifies CASNVGAAGANVLTF. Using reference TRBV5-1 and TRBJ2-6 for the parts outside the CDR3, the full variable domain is KAGVTQTPRYLIKTRGQQVTLSCSPISGHRSVSWYQQTPGQGLQFLFEYFSETQRNKGNFPGRFSGRQFSNSRSEMNVSTLELGDSALYLCASNVGAAGANVLTFGAGSRLTVL.

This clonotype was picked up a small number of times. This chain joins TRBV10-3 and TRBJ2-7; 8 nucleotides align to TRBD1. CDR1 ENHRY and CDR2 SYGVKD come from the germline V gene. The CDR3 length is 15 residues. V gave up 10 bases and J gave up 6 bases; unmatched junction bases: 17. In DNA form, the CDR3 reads TGTGCCACCGGCCGACGAGGACAGGGAAGATTCGAGCAGTACTTC. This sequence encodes CATGRRGQGRFEQYF.

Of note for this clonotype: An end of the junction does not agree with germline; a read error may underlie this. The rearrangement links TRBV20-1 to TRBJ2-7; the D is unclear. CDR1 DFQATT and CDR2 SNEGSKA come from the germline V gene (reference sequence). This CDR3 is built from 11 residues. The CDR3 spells CSASDEYEQHF. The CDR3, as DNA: TGCAGTGCTAGCGACGAATACGAGCAGCACTTC.

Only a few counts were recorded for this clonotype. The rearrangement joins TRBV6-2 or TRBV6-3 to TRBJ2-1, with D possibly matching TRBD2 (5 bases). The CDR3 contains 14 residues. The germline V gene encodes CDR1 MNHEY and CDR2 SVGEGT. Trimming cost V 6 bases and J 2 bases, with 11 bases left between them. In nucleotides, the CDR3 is TGTGCCAGCAGATATTCCGGGACCTACAATGAGCAGTTCTTC. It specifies CASRYSGTYNEQFF.

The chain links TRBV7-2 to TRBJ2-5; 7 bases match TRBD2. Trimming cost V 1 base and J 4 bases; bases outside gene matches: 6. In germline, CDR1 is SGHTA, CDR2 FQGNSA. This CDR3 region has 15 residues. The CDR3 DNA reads TGTGCCAGCAGCTTAGTTGCGGGAGCGGGAGAGACCCAGTACTTC. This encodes CASSLVAGAGETQYF.

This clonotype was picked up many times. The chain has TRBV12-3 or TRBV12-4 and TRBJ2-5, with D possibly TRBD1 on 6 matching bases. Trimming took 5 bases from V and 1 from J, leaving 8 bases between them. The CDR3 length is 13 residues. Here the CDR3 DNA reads TGTGCCAGCAGTCGGACAGCCCAAGAGACCCAGTACTTC. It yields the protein CASSRTAQETQYF.